This entry lists 23 T cell receptor beta chains sequenced from one sample in a study of T cell responses to AZD1222 COVID-19 vaccine. Some clones are missing from TCRdb's copy, which holds only in-frame ones; the method was immunoSEQ multiplex PCR. The sample holds more than 150,000 clones, about 87% seen once. The sequences come from peripheral blood, collected on day 0 of AZD1222 vaccination. These receptor sequences come from an adult in good health.

The chain has TRBV5-4 and TRBJ2-3; 9 bases are a match to TRBD1. Germline CDR1 and CDR2: SGHNT and YYREEE (reference sequence). The CDR3 consists of 15 residues. Trimming cost V 3 bases and J 6 bases; bases outside gene matches: 8. In DNA, the CDR3 is TGTGCCAGCAGCTGGGGGGGACAGGGATCGGATACGCAGTATTTT. It yields the protein CASSWGGQGSDTQYF.

V usage is TRBV28 and J usage is TRBJ2-7; D may match TRBD1 or TRBD2 (5 bases each). CDR3 length: 15 amino acids. Trimming pared 4 bases from V and 2 bases from J, leaving 15 bases between. Germline-derived CDR1 and CDR2 are MDHEN and SYDVKM. The CDR3 loop is CASSSARDRPYEQYF. The CDR3 DNA is TGTGCCAGCAGTTCGGCCAGGGACCGACCCTACGAGCAGTACTTC.

V and J are TRBV5-1 and TRBJ1-2, with 8 nucleotides matching TRBD1. CDR3 size: 14 residues. The V gene end was trimmed by 5 bases and the J gene end by 5 bases; junction bases not matched to a gene: 8. Germline values: CDR1 SGHRS, CDR2 YFSETQ. Here the CDR3 DNA reads TGCGCCAGCAGATCCCAGGGGGCGCGGTATGGCTACACCTTC. Translation gives CASRSQGARYGYTF.

The chain links TRBV2 to TRBJ2-7; 8 nucleotides match TRBD2. The CDR3 sequence is 16 residues long. Germline assignment: CDR1 SNHLY and CDR2 FYNNEI. Losses at the gene ends were 4 bases for V and 6 bases for J; bases not matched to a gene: 14. The DNA of the CDR3 is TGTGCCAGCAGTGTTTTGTCGGGACTAGGGGGGGGCGAGCAGTACTTC. Protein: CASSVLSGLGGGEQYF.

This sequence joins TRBV5-4 and TRBJ2-3, with 11 positions matching TRBD2. There are 17 residues in the CDR3. Per germline, CDR1 SGHNT and CDR2 YYREEE (reference sequence). J lost 1 base, V lost 3 bases, and 7 bases had no gene match. The CDR3 DNA is TGTGCCAGCAGCTCAGCTTTGGGACTAGCGGGCACAGATACGCAGTATTTT. Residues: CASSSALGLAGTDTQYF.

This clone was counted a single time. The chain joins TRBV7-2 to TRBJ2-3, with D possibly matching TRBD2 (5 bases). The germline V gene has CDR1 SGHTA and CDR2 FQGNSA. Trimming took off 2 bases at V and 4 bases at J, with 7 bases between the two ends. The length of the CDR3 is 13 residues. Here the CDR3 DNA reads TGTGCCAGCAGCTTAAATAGCGCAGATACGCAGTATTTT. Protein: CASSLNSADTQYF.

The V and J genes are TRBV2 and TRBJ1-1; D not resolved. Trimming removed 8 bases at V and 1 base at J, with 14 bases between. The CDR3 spans 14 residues. The V gene's germline CDR1 is SNHLY and CDR2 FYNNEI. The DNA for the CDR3 is TGTGCCAGCGGTCATCAAGGGAAGAACACTGAAGCTTTCTTT. Encoded protein: CASGHQGKNTEAFF.

The chain combines TRBV10-3 with TRBJ2-2, with 7 bases that match TRBD2. The germline gives CDR1 ENHRY, CDR2 SYGVKD. The CDR3 sequence is 16 residues long. Unmatched junction bases numbered 9, after V lost 4 bases and J lost 4 bases. CDR3 residues: CAISGGAGISTGELFF. The DNA for the CDR3 is TGTGCCATCAGTGGAGGAGCGGGGATTAGCACCGGGGAGCTGTTTTTT.

V and J are TRBV9 and TRBJ1-4; 9 positions match TRBD1. V lost 0 bases to trimming and J lost 4 bases; unmatched junction nucleotides: 1. CDR3 size: 15 residues. Germline loops: CDR1 SGDLS, CDR2 YYNGEE. CDR3 loop: CASSVAGQGNEKLFF. The CDR3 DNA reads TGTGCCAGCAGCGTAGCGGGACAGGGTAATGAAAAACTGTTTTTT.

This chain joins TRBV27 and TRBJ2-1, with D hard to call. The CDR3 covers 15 residues. V dropped 0 bases and J dropped 8 bases, with 14 bases sitting between them. Germline V lookup: CDR1 MNHEY, CDR2 SMNVEV (reference sequence). The CDR3 nucleotides are TGTGCCAGCAGTTTATCGGCACGGCCTCGGGATGAGCAGTTCTTC. This gives the protein CASSLSARPRDEQFF.

The chain uses TRBV2 and TRBJ1-5; D gene uncertain. The length of the CDR3 is 14 residues. V was pared by 3 bases and J by 3 bases, with 9 bases between. Per germline, CDR1 SNHLY and CDR2 FYNNEI. The CDR3 region is CASSEWTYNQPQHF. The CDR3 nucleotides read TGTGCCAGCAGTGAGTGGACCTACAATCAGCCCCAGCATTTT.

The chain carries TRBV4-3 and TRBJ1-4, with a possible D match to TRBD1 (5 bases). The CDR3 runs to 16 residues. Trimming shortened V by 1 base and J by 7 bases, and 16 bases separated the two germline ends. Germline CDR1 reads LGHNA; CDR2 reads YSLEER. As DNA, the CDR3 is TGCGCCAGCAGCCAAGGGACCAGGGTTGACGGTGAAAAACTGTTTTTT. Its translation: CASSQGTRVDGEKLFF.

The V and J genes are TRBV5-1 and TRBJ2-5, with 9 bases lining up with TRBD2. This CDR3 is built from 15 residues. CDR1 is SGHRS, CDR2 YFSETQ, per germline. V was pared by 2 bases and J by 4 bases, with 6 bases of the junction left unmatched. The CDR3 protein is CASSLAGGGRETQYF. The CDR3, as DNA: TGCGCCAGCAGCTTAGCGGGAGGAGGGAGAGAGACCCAGTACTTC. Drawing the rest from reference TRBV5-1 and TRBJ2-5, the complete variable domain is KAGVTQTPRYLIKTRGQQVTLSCSPISGHRSVSWYQQTPGQGLQFLFEYFSETQRNKGNFPGRFSGRQFSNSRSEMNVSTLELGDSALYLCASSLAGGGRETQYFGPGTRLLVL.

J is TRBJ1-4 and V is TRBV7-9; no reliable D call. The V end was cut by 5 bases, the J end by 5 bases, with 15 bases between. CDR3 length: 15 residues. Germline CDR1 and CDR2: SEHNR and FQNEAQ (reference sequence). CDR3 sequence (DNA): TGTGCCAGCAGCCTCCTTGCTGGTCAGAATGAAAAACTGTTTTTT. Amino acid sequence: CASSLLAGQNEKLFF.

V usage is TRBV11-2 and J usage is TRBJ1-6; a weak D match, TRBD1 (5 bases). Looked up from germline, CDR1 is SGHAT and CDR2 is FQNNGV. The V and J ends lost 5 bases and 4 bases respectively, with 12 bases between them. This CDR3 is 15 amino acids long. The CDR3 spells CASSPPGMYNSPLHF. Written as DNA, the CDR3 is TGTGCCAGCAGCCCCCCAGGGATGTATAATTCACCCCTCCACTTT.

The chain employs TRBV7-9 and TRBJ1-3; D gene uncertain. The CDR3 has 14 residues. Germline loops: CDR1 SEHNR, CDR2 FQNEAQ (reference sequence). Trimming left V 5 bases short and J 2 bases short, with 10 bases between. CDR3 sequence: CASSRETPGNTIYF. The DNA for the CDR3 is TGTGCCAGCAGCCGAGAAACTCCTGGAAACACCATATATTTT.

The chain carries TRBV6-5 and TRBJ2-7; 8 nucleotides align to TRBD1. The CDR3 spans 14 residues. V lost 2 bases, J lost 3 bases, and 3 bases stayed unmatched. CDR1 and CDR2 (germline): MNHEY, SVGAGI. CDR3 coding DNA: TGTGCCAGCAGTTACGACAGGGGTGTCTACGAGCAGTACTTC. As protein: CASSYDRGVYEQYF.

The J gene is TRBJ2-5, the V gene TRBV5-1; D assignment may be TRBD1 or TRBD2 (6 bases each). CDR3 length equals 15 residues. Trimming took off 4 bases at V and 9 bases at J, with 22 bases between the two ends. Germline loops: CDR1 SGHRS, CDR2 YFSETQ. CDR3 in DNA: TGCGCCAGCAGCCCGGAACTTCAGGGGACTCGGGCCCAGTACTTC. Amino acids: CASSPELQGTRAQYF.

The chain employs TRBV5-5 and TRBJ1-5; D is ambiguous. The CDR3 runs to 13 residues. The germline V gene has CDR1 SGHKS and CDR2 YYEKEE (reference sequence). Trimming took off 2 bases at V and 7 bases at J, with 10 bases between the two ends. CDR3: CASSLGFNQPQHF. The DNA for the CDR3 is TGTGCCAGCAGCTTAGGTTTCAACCAGCCCCAGCATTTT.

V gene TRBV18 combines with J gene TRBJ2-3; TRBD1 matches at 9 bases. This CDR3 has 13 residues. Germline V lookup: CDR1 KGHSH, CDR2 LQKENI. V lost 5 bases and J lost 5; bases outside the gene matches: 2. The CDR3 is CASSADRGDTQYF. DNA for the CDR3: TGTGCCAGCTCAGCGGACAGGGGAGATACGCAGTATTTT.

The V call is TRBV2, the J call TRBJ1-2, with TRBD1 identical over 12 bases. Germline CDR1 reads SNHLY; CDR2 reads FYNNEI. The CDR3 contains 16 residues. V dropped 3 bases and J dropped 4; count of bases not matched to a gene: 6. CDR3 protein: CASSETGTGGFYGYTF. As DNA, the CDR3 is TGTGCCAGCAGTGAGACCGGGACAGGGGGCTTCTATGGCTACACCTTC.

This chain uses TRBV2 with TRBJ2-7, with 11 positions matching TRBD1. There are 16 residues in the CDR3. Germline V gives CDR1 SNHLY, CDR2 FYNNEI. V lost 6 bases, J lost 6 bases, and 13 bases stayed unmatched. This CDR3 reads CASSAARTGGAGEQYF. CDR3 DNA sequence: TGTGCCAGCAGCGCAGCCCGGACAGGGGGCGCGGGCGAGCAGTACTTC.

V usage is TRBV5-4 and J usage is TRBJ2-2, with TRBD2 identical over 9 bases. The CDR3 totals 15 residues. In germline, CDR1 is SGHNT, CDR2 YYREEE (reference sequence). J gave up 5 bases and V 4 bases, and 6 bases lay outside the gene matches. CDR3 nucleotides: TGTGCCAGCAGCCCCAGCGGGGGGAGGACCGGGGAGCTGTTTTTT. This gives the protein CASSPSGGRTGELFF.